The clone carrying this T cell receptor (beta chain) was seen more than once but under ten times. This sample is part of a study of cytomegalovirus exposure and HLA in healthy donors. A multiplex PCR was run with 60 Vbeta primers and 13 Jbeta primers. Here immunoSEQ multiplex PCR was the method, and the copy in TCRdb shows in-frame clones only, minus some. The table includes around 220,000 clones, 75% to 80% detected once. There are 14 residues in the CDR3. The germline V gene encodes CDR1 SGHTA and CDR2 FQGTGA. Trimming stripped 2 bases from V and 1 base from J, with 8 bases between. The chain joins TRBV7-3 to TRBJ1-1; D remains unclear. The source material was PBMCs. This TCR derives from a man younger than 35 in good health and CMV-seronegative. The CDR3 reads CASSLGRSNTEAFF. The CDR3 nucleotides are TGTGCCAGCAGCTTAGGCAGATCGAACACTGAAGCTTTCTTT.